A single sample is the source of the 2 T cell receptor beta chains below, sequenced in a study of human T cells and chemical hapten exposure. TCRdb re-called the RACE reads through MiXCR, storing one row per CDR3 protein. The sample lists around 160,000 distinct CDR3 sequences; more than 14% were seen once. As to time point: patch test 1, 2 weeks after DPC sensitization. Treatment noted: therapeutic diphenylcyclopropenone sensitization with weekly scalp DPC. The specimen comprised whole blood, sampled in connection with sensitization to the hapten diphenylcyclopropenone (DPC). Source of these receptors: a woman aged 30 to 39 with alopecia areata. Some clones in this sample may be carry-over from other donors' samples.

The chain couples TRBV29-1 to TRBJ1-1; D is unclear. The V end lost 3 bases, the J end lost 5 bases, and 10 bases lay between the germline ends. Germline V gives CDR1 SQVTM, CDR2 ANQGSEA. The length of the CDR3 is 12 residues. The DNA for the CDR3 is TGCAGCGTTGATCTCTCCCAGACTGAAGCTTTCTTT. The encoded protein is CSVDLSQTEAFF.

The chain is built from TRBV10-1 and TRBJ1-2; perhaps TRBD1 as D (6 bases). V was clipped by 2 bases and J by 4 bases, with 11 bases between them. This CDR3 region has 14 residues. Germline CDR1 is WNHNN and CDR2 is SYGVQD (reference sequence). The CDR3 sequence is CASSEHRDGYGYTF. CDR3 DNA: TGCGCCAGCAGTGAGCACAGGGACGGCTATGGCTACACCTTC.